These 10 T cell receptor beta chains share one sample of origin, sequenced in a study of blood T cell repertoires in COVID-19. Sequencing was performed with immunoSEQ multiplex PCR; in TCRdb, only in-frame clones are kept and a portion is missing. This sample yields some 120,000 clones, of which around four fifths are seen a single time; 4.5% to 6% belongs to the top ten. Input material: peripheral blood. The receptors derive from a man older than 75 with COVID-19, enrolled during active disease.

J is TRBJ2-7 and V is TRBV2, with 9 bases that match TRBD2. This CDR3 contains 15 residues. V dropped 3 bases and J dropped 7; count of bases not matched to a gene: 10. The germline gives CDR1 SNHLY, CDR2 FYNNEI. Written as DNA, the CDR3 is TGTGCCAGCAGTGAGGGGCGGGAGGGAAATAGGGAGCAGTACTTC. Translated, it gives CASSEGREGNREQYF.

V usage is TRBV5-5 and J usage is TRBJ2-5; 9 positions match TRBD1. V shed 4 bases and J 3 bases; nucleotides not matched to a gene: 7. This CDR3 contains 15 residues. Germline values: CDR1 SGHKS, CDR2 YYEKEE (reference sequence). CDR3 in amino acids: CASSRDRDSEETQYF. In DNA form, the CDR3 reads TGTGCCAGCAGCCGGGACAGGGATTCTGAAGAGACCCAGTACTTC.

The V call is TRBV28, the J call TRBJ1-3; no clear D gene. The germline V gene encodes CDR1 MDHEN and CDR2 SYDVKM. The CDR3 loop spans 13 amino acids. V was clipped by 3 bases and J by 0 bases, with 3 bases between them. The CDR3 is CASSLASGNTIYF. The CDR3 DNA is TGTGCCAGCAGTTTGGCCTCTGGAAACACCATATATTTT.

In DNA, the CDR3 is TGCAGTGCTAGACGGGAGGGCTGGCAGTTCTTC. Translation: CSARREGWQFF. The rearrangement joins TRBV20-1 to TRBJ2-1, with 8 nucleotides matching TRBD2. V shed 2 bases and J 12 bases; nucleotides not matched to a gene: 3. Germline CDR1 and CDR2: DFQATT and SNEGSKA (reference sequence). This CDR3 contains 11 residues.

This chain joins TRBV28 and TRBJ2-3; 9 bases line up with TRBD2. Germline lookup yields CDR1 MDHEN and CDR2 SYDVKM. This CDR3 is built from 15 residues. The V and J ends lost 4 bases and 5 bases, in that order; junction bases with no gene match: 7. The CDR3 is CASSSASGRLDTQYF. In DNA form, the CDR3 reads TGTGCCAGCAGTTCGGCGAGCGGGAGGTTAGATACGCAGTATTTT.

This clone was detected a few times. V and J are TRBV6-5 and TRBJ1-2; D remains ambiguous. Germline V gene lookup returns CDR1 MNHEY and CDR2 SVGAGI. The CDR3 loop spans 15 amino acids. The V end was cut by 8 bases, the J end by 4 bases, with 20 bases between. DNA of the CDR3: TGTGCCAGCCGAAGCGCTGACGGTTCAAGCTATGGCTACACCTTC. Translation gives CASRSADGSSYGYTF.

In DNA form, the CDR3 reads TGCGCCAGCAGCCACCCCCGAATTCCAGGGGATACGCAGTATTTT. This codes for CASSHPRIPGDTQYF. This sequence joins TRBV4-1 and TRBJ2-3; tentatively, D is TRBD1 (5 bases). Germline V gene lookup returns CDR1 MGHRA and CDR2 YSYEKL. The CDR3 is made up of 15 amino acids. Deletions cut 3 bases from V and 6 bases from J, with 16 bases between.

The genes are TRBV29-1 and TRBJ1-2; D is ambiguous. This CDR3 is built from 13 residues. The V gene lost 3 bases and the J gene lost 1 base, with 9 bases spanning the gap. The germline CDR1 and CDR2 sequences are SQVTM and ANQGSEA. CDR3 protein: CSVERRGNYGYTF. CDR3 nucleotides: TGCAGCGTTGAGCGACGGGGTAACTATGGCTACACCTTC.

The rearrangement uses TRBV5-1 and TRBJ2-3; 15 bases fit TRBD2. V trimming: 4 bases; J trimming: 2 bases; junction bases outside the gene matches: 5. The CDR3 length is 17 residues. From germline, CDR1 is SGHRS and CDR2 YFSETQ. This CDR3 reads CASSLGLAGGFTDTQYF. DNA for the CDR3: TGCGCCAGCAGCCTCGGACTAGCGGGAGGGTTCACAGATACGCAGTATTTT.

This clone has a count of ten or more. V usage is TRBV25-1 and J usage is TRBJ2-2; D call uncertain. The germline gives CDR1 MGHDK, CDR2 SYGVNS. This CDR3 is built from 11 residues. Between the trimmed V and J ends, which lost 5 bases and 6 bases, there was a span of 4 bases. The CDR3 spells CASSIAGELFF. The CDR3 nucleotides are TGTGCCAGCAGTATCGCCGGGGAGCTGTTTTTT. Full variable domain (missing parts from reference TRBV25-1 and TRBJ2-2): EADIYQTPRYLVIGTGKKITLECSQTMGHDKMYWYQQDPGMELHLIHYSYGVNSTEKGDLSSESTVSRIRTEHFPLTLESARPSHTSQYLCASSIAGELFFGEGSRLTVL.